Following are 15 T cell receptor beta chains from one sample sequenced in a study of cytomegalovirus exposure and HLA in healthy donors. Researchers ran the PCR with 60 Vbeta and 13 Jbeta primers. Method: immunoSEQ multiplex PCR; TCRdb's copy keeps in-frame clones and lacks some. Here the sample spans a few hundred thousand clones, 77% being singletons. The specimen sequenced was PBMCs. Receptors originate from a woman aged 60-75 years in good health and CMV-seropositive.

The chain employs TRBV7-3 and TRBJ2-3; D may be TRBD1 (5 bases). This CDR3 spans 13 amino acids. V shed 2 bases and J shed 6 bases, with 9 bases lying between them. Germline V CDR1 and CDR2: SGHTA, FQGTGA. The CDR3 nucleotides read TGTGCCAGCAGCTTAGGGGCCGGCGATACGCAGTATTTT. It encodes CASSLGAGDTQYF.

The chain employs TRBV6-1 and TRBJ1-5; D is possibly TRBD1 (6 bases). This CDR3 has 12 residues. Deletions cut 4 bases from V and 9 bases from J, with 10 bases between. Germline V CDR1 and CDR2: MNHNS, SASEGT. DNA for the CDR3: TGTGCCAGCAGTGCAGGGGTACGGCCCCAGCATTTT. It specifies CASSAGVRPQHF.

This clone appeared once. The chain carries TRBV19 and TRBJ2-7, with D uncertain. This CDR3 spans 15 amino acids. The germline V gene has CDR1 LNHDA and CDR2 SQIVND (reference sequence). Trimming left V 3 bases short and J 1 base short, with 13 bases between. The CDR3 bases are TGTGCCAGTAGTATGGCCCCCTCCAGATCCTACGAGCAGTACTTC. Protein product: CASSMAPSRSYEQYF.

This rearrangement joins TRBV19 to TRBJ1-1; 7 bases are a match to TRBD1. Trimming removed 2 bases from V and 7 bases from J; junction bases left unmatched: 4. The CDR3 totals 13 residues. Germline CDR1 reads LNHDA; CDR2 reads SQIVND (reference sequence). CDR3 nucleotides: TGTGCCAGTAGTATAAGGGGGCAGCGTGAAGCTTTCTTT. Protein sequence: CASSIRGQREAFF.

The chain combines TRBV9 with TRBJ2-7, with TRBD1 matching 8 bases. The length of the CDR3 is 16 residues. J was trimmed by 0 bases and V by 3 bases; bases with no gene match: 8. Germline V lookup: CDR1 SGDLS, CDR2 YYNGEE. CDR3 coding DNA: TGTGCCAGCAGCGGGGGACAGGAGCTACTCTCCTACGAGCAGTACTTC. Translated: CASSGGQELLSYEQYF.

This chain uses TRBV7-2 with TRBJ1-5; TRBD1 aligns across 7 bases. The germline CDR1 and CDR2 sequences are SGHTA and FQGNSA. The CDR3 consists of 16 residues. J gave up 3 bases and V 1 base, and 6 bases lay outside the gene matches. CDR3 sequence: CASSLGGQIYNQPQHF. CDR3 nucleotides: TGTGCCAGCAGCTTAGGGGGACAGATTTACAATCAGCCCCAGCATTTT.

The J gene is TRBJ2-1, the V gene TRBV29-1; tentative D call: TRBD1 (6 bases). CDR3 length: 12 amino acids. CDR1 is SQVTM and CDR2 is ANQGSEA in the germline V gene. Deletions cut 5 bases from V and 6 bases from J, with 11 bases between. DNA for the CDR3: TGCAGCGTTTTTAGAGGGGGCAATGAGCAGTTCTTC. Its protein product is CSVFRGGNEQFF.

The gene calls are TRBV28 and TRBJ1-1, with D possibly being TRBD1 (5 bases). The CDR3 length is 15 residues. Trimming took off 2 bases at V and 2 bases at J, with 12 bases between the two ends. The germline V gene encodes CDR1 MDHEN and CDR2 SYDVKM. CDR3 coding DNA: TGTGCCAGCAGTTTACTTTCCAGGGATAACACTGAAGCTTTCTTT. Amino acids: CASSLLSRDNTEAFF.

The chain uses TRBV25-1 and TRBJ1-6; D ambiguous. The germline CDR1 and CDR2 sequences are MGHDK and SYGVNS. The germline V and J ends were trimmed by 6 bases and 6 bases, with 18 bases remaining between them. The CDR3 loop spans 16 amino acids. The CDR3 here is CASREVGSERNSPLHF. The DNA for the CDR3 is TGTGCCAGCAGGGAGGTCGGGTCGGAACGTAATTCACCCCTCCACTTT.

CDR3 nucleotides: TGCGCCAGCCGACCCACGATCATAGCGGGAGCGGACGAGCAGTACTTC. This sequence encodes CASRPTIIAGADEQYF. The chain carries TRBV5-1 and TRBJ2-7; 9 bases are a match to TRBD2. The junction had 16 bases not matched to a gene; V was cut back by 7 bases and J by 5 bases. In germline, CDR1 is SGHRS, CDR2 YFSETQ. The CDR3 extends over 16 amino acids.

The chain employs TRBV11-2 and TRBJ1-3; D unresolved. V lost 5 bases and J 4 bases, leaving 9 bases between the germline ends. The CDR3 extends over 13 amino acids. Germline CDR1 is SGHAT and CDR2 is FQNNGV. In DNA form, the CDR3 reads TGTGCCAGCAGCCACGGTGTGGGAAACACCATATATTTT. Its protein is CASSHGVGNTIYF. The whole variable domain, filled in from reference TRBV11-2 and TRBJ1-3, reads EAGVAQSPRYKIIEKRQSVAFWCNPISGHATLYWYQQILGQGPKLLIQFQNNGVVDDSQLPKDRFSAERLKGVDSTLKIQPAKLEDSAVYLCASSHGVGNTIYFGEGSWLTVV.

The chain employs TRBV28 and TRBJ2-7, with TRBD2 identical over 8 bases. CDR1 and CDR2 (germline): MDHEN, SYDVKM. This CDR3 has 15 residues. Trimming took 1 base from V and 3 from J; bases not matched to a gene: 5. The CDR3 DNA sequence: TGTGCCAGCAGTTTATCAGCGGGGGTCTACTACGAGCAGTACTTC. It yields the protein CASSLSAGVYYEQYF.

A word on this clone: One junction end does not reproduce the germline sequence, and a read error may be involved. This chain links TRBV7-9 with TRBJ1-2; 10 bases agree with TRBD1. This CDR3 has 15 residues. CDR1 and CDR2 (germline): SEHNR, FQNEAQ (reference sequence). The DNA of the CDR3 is TGTTCCAGCAGTTGGGACAGGGGTTTTCGTTATGGCTACACCTTC. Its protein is CSSSWDRGFRYGYTF.

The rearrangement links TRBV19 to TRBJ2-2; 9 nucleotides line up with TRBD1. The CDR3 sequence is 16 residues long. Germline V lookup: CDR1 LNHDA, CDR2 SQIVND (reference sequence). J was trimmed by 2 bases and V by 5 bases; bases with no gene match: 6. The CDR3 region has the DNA TGTGCCAGTAGTCCGGGACAGGGTGGTAACACCGGGGAGCTGTTTTTT. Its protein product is CASSPGQGGNTGELFF. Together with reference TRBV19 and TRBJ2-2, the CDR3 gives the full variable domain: DGGITQSPKYLFRKEGQNVTLSCEQNLNHDAMYWYRQDPGQGLRLIYYSQIVNDFQKGDIAEGYSVSREKKESFPLTVTSAQKNPTAFYLCASSPGQGGNTGELFFGEGSRLTVL.

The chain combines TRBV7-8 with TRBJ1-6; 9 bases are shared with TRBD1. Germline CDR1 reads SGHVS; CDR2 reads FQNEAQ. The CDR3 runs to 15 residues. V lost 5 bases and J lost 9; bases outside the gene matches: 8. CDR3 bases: TGTGCCAGCAGCAGGGGGGGACAGGGCACTTCACCCCTCCACTTT. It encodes CASSRGGQGTSPLHF.